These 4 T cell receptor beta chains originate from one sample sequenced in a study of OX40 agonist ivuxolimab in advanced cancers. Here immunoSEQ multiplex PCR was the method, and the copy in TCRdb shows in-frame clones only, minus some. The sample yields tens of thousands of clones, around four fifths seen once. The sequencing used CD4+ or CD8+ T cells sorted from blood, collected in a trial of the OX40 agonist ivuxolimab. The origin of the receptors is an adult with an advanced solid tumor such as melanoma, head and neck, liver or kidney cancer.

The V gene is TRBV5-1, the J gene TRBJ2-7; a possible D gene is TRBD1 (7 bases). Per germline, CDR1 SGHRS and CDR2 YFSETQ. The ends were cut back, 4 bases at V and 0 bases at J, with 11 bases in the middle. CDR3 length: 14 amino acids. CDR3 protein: CASSGGTDSYEQYF. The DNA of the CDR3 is TGCGCCAGCAGCGGGGGGACAGACTCCTACGAGCAGTACTTC.

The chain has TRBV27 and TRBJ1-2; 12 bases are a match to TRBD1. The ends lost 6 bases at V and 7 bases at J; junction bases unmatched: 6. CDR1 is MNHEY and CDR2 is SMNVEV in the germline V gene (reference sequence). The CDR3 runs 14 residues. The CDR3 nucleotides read TGTGCCAGCAGCCCGGGACAGGGGGCGAGTGGCTACACCTTC. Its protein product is CASSPGQGASGYTF.

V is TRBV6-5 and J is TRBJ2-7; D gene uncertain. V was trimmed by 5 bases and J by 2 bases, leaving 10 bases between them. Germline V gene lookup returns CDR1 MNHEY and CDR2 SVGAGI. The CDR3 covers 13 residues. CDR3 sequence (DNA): TGTGCCAGCAGTGTGACACCGACCTACGAGCAGTACTTC. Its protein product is CASSVTPTYEQYF.

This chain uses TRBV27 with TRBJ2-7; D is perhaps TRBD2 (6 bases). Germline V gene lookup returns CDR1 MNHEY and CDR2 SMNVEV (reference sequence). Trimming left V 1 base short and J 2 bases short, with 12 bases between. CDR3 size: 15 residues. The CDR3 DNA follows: TGTGCCAGCAGTTTATACGGGGGAGCCCCCTACGAGCAGTACTTC. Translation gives CASSLYGGAPYEQYF.